This T cell receptor beta chain is from a study of blood T cell repertoires in COVID-19. About the research overall: Whether acute or convalescent, the COVID-19 samples came from the United States, Italy and Spain. T cells, B-cell-depleted T cells, or PBMCs supplied cDNA or gDNA.

Original processing methods: Counts of nucleated cells, estimated from reference gene primer amplification, were obtained. Data came from immunoSEQ multiplex PCR; TCRdb stores just in-frame clones and leaves some out. V and J calls plus clone size are reproduced from that table; the DNA served to infer D and trimming. Of 55,000 to 75,000 clones in the sample, more than 70% were seen once. Looked up from germline, CDR1 is ENHRY and CDR2 is SYGVKD. CDR3 length equals 13 residues. The V end was cut by 4 bases, the J end by 2 bases, with 7 bases between. This sequence originates from a human donor in a cohort sampled during active COVID-19. The chain is built from TRBV10-3 and TRBJ2-3; D is possibly TRBD1 (5 bases). The sample consisted of peripheral blood. The CDR3: CAISVTDTDTQYF. The CDR3, as DNA: TGTGCCATCAGTGTGACAGACACAGATACGCAGTATTTT.